This TCR beta chain was recorded in a study of cytomegalovirus exposure and HLA in healthy donors. Whole-study context: An early release of data contained 70 million to 95 million unique TCRs, which came from HLA-typed donors.

The germline V and J ends were trimmed by 2 bases and 3 bases, with 4 bases remaining between them. The CDR3 length is 13 residues. Germline CDR1 MNHEY, CDR2 SVGAGI. This clone has a handful of counts. Primers included in the PCR were 60 Vbeta and 13 Jbeta primers. Clones were read by immunoSEQ multiplex PCR, and TCRdb kept only the in-frame ones, dropping some. The sample contains about 160,000 clones, roughly 80% of which appear only once. The chain combines TRBV6-5 with TRBJ2-2; D remains unclear. What was sequenced was PBMCs. The sequence was obtained from a male donor in good health and CMV-seropositive. The CDR3: CASSYRDTGELFF. CDR3 in DNA: TGTGCCAGCAGTTACCGGGACACCGGGGAGCTGTTTTTT.